This passage covers 23 T cell receptor beta chains from one sample sequenced in a study of blood T cell repertoires in COVID-19. TCRdb's copy holds only in-frame clones and misses some; the assay was immunoSEQ multiplex PCR. The profile shows 88,000 or so clones, roughly 80% of them singletons. The material sequenced was peripheral blood. These receptors all stem from a human donor in a cohort sampled during active COVID-19.

The chain links TRBV11-2 to TRBJ2-1, with 10 bases identical to TRBD2. The V segment lost 5 bases and the J segment 3 bases; nucleotides outside the gene matches: 10. This CDR3 has 17 residues. The germline gives CDR1 SGHAT, CDR2 FQNNGV. CDR3 DNA: TGTGCCAGCAGCGACCCAACCGGGACTAGCGACTACAATGAGCAGTTCTTC. Its translation: CASSDPTGTSDYNEQFF.

This clone was counted only a few times. This chain uses TRBV3-1 (or the pseudogene TRBV3-2) with TRBJ2-5, with a tentative D call TRBD1 (5 bases). The CDR3 sequence is 17 residues long. Trimming pared 4 bases from V and 1 base from J, leaving 19 bases between. Germline assignment: CDR1 LGHDT and CDR2 YNNKEL (reference sequence). This CDR3 reads CASSPRLLQGFQETQYF. CDR3 sequence (DNA): TGTGCCAGCAGCCCGCGGCTCCTCCAGGGCTTCCAAGAGACCCAGTACTTC.

This chain joins TRBV19 and TRBJ2-1; 11 bases line up with TRBD2. The germline gives CDR1 LNHDA, CDR2 SQIVND (reference sequence). This CDR3 is built from 15 residues. V dropped 6 bases and J dropped 1; count of bases not matched to a gene: 2. In nucleotides, the CDR3 is TGTGCCAGTAGGAGACTAGCGGGATCCTACAATGAGCAGTTCTTC. It encodes CASRRLAGSYNEQFF. Using reference TRBV19 and TRBJ2-1 for the parts outside the CDR3, the full variable domain is DGGITQSPKYLFRKEGQNVTLSCEQNLNHDAMYWYRQDPGQGLRLIYYSQIVNDFQKGDIAEGYSVSREKKESFPLTVTSAQKNPTAFYLCASRRLAGSYNEQFFGPGTRLTVL.

The gene calls are TRBV6-5 and TRBJ1-3; TRBD1 matches at 7 bases. Germline loops: CDR1 MNHEY, CDR2 SVGAGI. V trimming: 6 bases; J trimming: 3 bases; junction bases outside the gene matches: 8. The CDR3 contains 15 residues. Here the CDR3 DNA reads TGTGCCAGCAGCTGGGGACAGTCACTTGGAAACACCATATATTTT. It is translated as CASSWGQSLGNTIYF.

J is TRBJ2-7 and V is TRBV3-1 (or the pseudogene TRBV3-2), with D perhaps matching TRBD2 (6 bases). The CDR3 is 15 amino acids. The germline CDR1 and CDR2 sequences are LGHDT and YNNKEL (reference sequence). V was shortened by 6 bases and J by 1 base, with 16 bases between the two germline ends. The CDR3 DNA reads TGTGCCAGCAGGGCCGGGGTAGCGGCTTCCTACGAGCAGTACTTC. Residues: CASRAGVAASYEQYF.

The J gene is TRBJ1-4, the V gene TRBV12-3 or TRBV12-4, with no clear D. V lost 2 bases and J 7 bases, leaving 5 bases between the germline ends. This CDR3 has 12 residues. The CDR3 region is CASSLSLEKLFF. In DNA form, the CDR3 reads TGTGCCAGCAGTTTATCCCTTGAAAAACTGTTTTTT.

The V gene is TRBV6-5, the J gene TRBJ1-6, with a tentative D call TRBD1 (6 bases). Between the trimmed V and J ends, which lost 4 bases and 5 bases, there was a span of 12 bases. There are 15 residues in the CDR3. CDR1 and CDR2 from the germline V gene are MNHEY and SVGAGI. This CDR3 is CASSSVGGHNSPLHF. Written as DNA, the CDR3 is TGTGCCAGCAGTTCCGTGGGGGGGCATAATTCACCCCTCCACTTT.

The chain joins TRBV7-9 to TRBJ1-1; 7 bases are a match to TRBD1. In germline, CDR1 is SEHNR, CDR2 FQNEAQ (reference sequence). The CDR3 runs to 14 residues. V dropped 5 bases and J dropped 3; count of bases not matched to a gene: 6. CDR3 in DNA: TGTGCCAGCAGCCTACCCCAGGGGGACACTGAAGCTTTCTTT. The encoded protein is CASSLPQGDTEAFF. Full variable domain (missing parts from reference TRBV7-9 and TRBJ1-1): DTGVSQNPRHKITKRGQNVTFRCDPISEHNRLYWYRQTLGQGPEFLTYFQNEAQLEKSRLLSDRFSAERPKGSFSTLEIQRTEQGDSAMYLCASSLPQGDTEAFFGQGTRLTVV.

This rearrangement joins TRBV14 to TRBJ2-5; 13 bases line up with TRBD2. CDR1 SGHDN and CDR2 FVKESK come from the germline V gene. With 4 bases clipped from V and 5 bases from J, the junction kept 10 bases outside the gene matches. The CDR3 is 17 residues long. The CDR3 DNA is TGTGCCAGCAGCCTATGGACTAGCGGGAGTGGGGTTGAGACCCAGTACTTC. It encodes CASSLWTSGSGVETQYF. Filled out from reference TRBV14 and TRBJ2-5, the complete variable domain reads EAGVTQFPSHSVIEKGQTVTLRCDPISGHDNLYWYRRVMGKEIKFLLHFVKESKQDESGMPNNRFLAERTGGTYSTLKVQPAELEDSGVYFCASSLWTSGSGVETQYFGPGTRLLVL.

This clone has a handful of counts. The J gene is TRBJ1-1, the V gene TRBV18; D perhaps matches TRBD1 (5 bases). Germline CDR1 reads KGHSH; CDR2 reads LQKENI. Trimming removed 2 bases at V and 6 bases at J, with 10 bases between. The CDR3 contains 13 residues. The CDR3 loop is CASSPIAGSEAFF. The CDR3 DNA is TGTGCCAGCTCACCAATCGCAGGGTCTGAAGCTTTCTTT. Together with reference TRBV18 and TRBJ1-1, the CDR3 gives the full variable domain: NAGVMQNPRHLVRRRGQEARLRCSPMKGHSHVYWYRQLPEEGLKFMVYLQKENIIDESGMPKERFSAEFPKEGPSILRIQQVVRGDSAAYFCASSPIAGSEAFFGQGTRLTVV.

CDR3 sequence reads: CASSQGNRADTQYF. The CDR3 DNA sequence: TGCGCCAGCAGCCAAGGGAACAGGGCAGATACGCAGTATTTT. The V and J genes are TRBV4-1 and TRBJ2-3, with D perhaps matching TRBD1 (6 bases). The V and J ends lost 1 base and 4 bases respectively, with 9 bases between them. This CDR3 has 14 amino acids. Germline loops: CDR1 MGHRA, CDR2 YSYEKL.

This clone has only a few counts. This chain joins TRBV30 and TRBJ2-7, with 7 bases that match TRBD2. Germline CDR1 GTSNPN, CDR2 SVGIG (reference sequence). The CDR3 covers 12 residues. The ends lost 3 bases at V and 8 bases at J; junction bases unmatched: 7. This CDR3 reads CAWRASGSKQYF. Written as DNA, the CDR3 is TGTGCCTGGAGGGCTAGCGGCTCAAAGCAGTACTTC.

This clone was observed a few times. This sequence joins TRBV2 and TRBJ2-3; 7 bases align to TRBD2. CDR1 SNHLY and CDR2 FYNNEI come from the germline V gene. The CDR3 is 16 amino acids. Unmatched junction bases numbered 10, after V lost 4 bases and J lost 3 bases. The CDR3 here is CASSAPRGRSTDTQYF. The CDR3 DNA follows: TGTGCCAGCAGTGCACCGCGGGGGAGGTCGACAGATACGCAGTATTTT.

V gene TRBV5-4 combines with J gene TRBJ2-3; 11 bases fit TRBD1. The V gene end was trimmed by 0 bases and the J gene end by 4 bases; junction bases not matched to a gene: 1. There are 15 residues in the CDR3. From germline, CDR1 is SGHNT and CDR2 YYREEE (reference sequence). CDR3 sequence (DNA): TGTGCCAGCAGCTTGGTGGGACAGGGGGCAGATACGCAGTATTTT. Its translation: CASSLVGQGADTQYF.

The chain is built from TRBV3-1 (or the pseudogene TRBV3-2) and TRBJ2-1, with 7 positions matching TRBD1. Germline V CDR1 and CDR2: LGHDT, YNNKEL (reference sequence). The junction had 1 base not matched to a gene; V was cut back by 3 bases and J by 8 bases. The CDR3 totals 12 residues. The CDR3 is CASSQTGYEQFF. The CDR3 DNA reads as TGTGCCAGCAGCCAGACAGGGTATGAGCAGTTCTTC.

This clone has just one count. The chain is built from TRBV5-1 and TRBJ1-2, with 7 bases lining up with TRBD1. CDR1 and CDR2 (germline): SGHRS, YFSETQ. V was clipped by 4 bases and J by 5 bases; unmatched bases: 17. The CDR3 runs to 17 residues. The CDR3 nucleotides are TGCGCCAGCAGCCGCAACAGGGACAGCCTATATACTTATGGCTACACCTTC. It translates to CASSRNRDSLYTYGYTF. Filled out from reference TRBV5-1 and TRBJ1-2, the complete variable domain reads KAGVTQTPRYLIKTRGQQVTLSCSPISGHRSVSWYQQTPGQGLQFLFEYFSETQRNKGNFPGRFSGRQFSNSRSEMNVSTLELGDSALYLCASSRNRDSLYTYGYTFGSGTRLTVV.

The chain is built from TRBV19 and TRBJ2-1, with 8 nucleotides matching TRBD2. The V gene's germline CDR1 is LNHDA and CDR2 SQIVND (reference sequence). This CDR3 has 16 residues. Trimming removed 3 bases from V and 6 bases from J; junction bases left unmatched: 10. DNA for the CDR3: TGTGCCAGTAGTATTCGAGGACTAGCTTTAGTCAATGAGCAGTTCTTC. Translating it yields CASSIRGLALVNEQFF.

V usage is TRBV7-8 and J usage is TRBJ2-3; D ambiguous. CDR3 length equals 14 residues. Per germline, CDR1 SGHVS and CDR2 FQNEAQ. Trimming stripped 5 bases from V and 1 base from J, with 10 bases between. CDR3 bases: TGTGCCAGCAGCCCCCGACTTGGCACAGATACGCAGTATTTT. Encoded protein: CASSPRLGTDTQYF.

The chain uses TRBV14 and TRBJ2-7, with 8 nucleotides matching TRBD1. The trim removed 2 bases at V and 2 bases at J, leaving 20 bases unmatched. Germline V gene data show CDR1 as SGHDN and CDR2 as FVKESK. The CDR3 sequence is 20 residues long. The CDR3 DNA reads as TGTGCCAGCAGCCAACCCCTGACCCTTGAGCCGGGACAGGCACCCTACGAGCAGTACTTC. Protein product: CASSQPLTLEPGQAPYEQYF. The full variable domain, with the rest looked up from reference TRBV14 and TRBJ2-7, is EAGVTQFPSHSVIEKGQTVTLRCDPISGHDNLYWYRRVMGKEIKFLLHFVKESKQDESGMPNNRFLAERTGGTYSTLKVQPAELEDSGVYFCASSQPLTLEPGQAPYEQYFGPGTRLTVT.

The chain is built from TRBV18 and TRBJ2-3; the D gene is possibly TRBD2 (5 bases). In germline, CDR1 is KGHSH, CDR2 LQKENI. V lost 3 bases and J 4 bases, leaving 17 bases between the germline ends. The CDR3 contains 16 residues. The CDR3 here is CASSPDLDPVADTQYF. The CDR3 DNA reads as TGTGCCAGCTCACCGGACTTAGATCCGGTAGCAGATACGCAGTATTTT.

The chain combines TRBV5-8 with TRBJ2-1; maybe TRBD1 (6 bases). Germline V CDR1 and CDR2: SGHTS, YDEGEE. Trimming removed 4 bases from V and 2 bases from J, with 13 bases in between. CDR3 size: 15 residues. CDR3 region: CASSLQGTTYNEQFF. The DNA for the CDR3 is TGTGCCAGCAGCCTACAGGGTACTACCTACAATGAGCAGTTCTTC.

V is TRBV6-6 and J is TRBJ2-2; D unclear. Germline assignment: CDR1 MNHNY and CDR2 SVGAGI (reference sequence). The CDR3 loop spans 16 amino acids. V lost 2 bases and J lost 3, with 13 bases in between. The CDR3 DNA reads as TGTGCCAGCAGTTACCAACTCGACACTTACACCGGGGAGCTGTTTTTT. Translation gives CASSYQLDTYTGELFF.

The J gene is TRBJ1-5, the V gene TRBV10-3; possibly TRBD1 for D (6 bases). The length of the CDR3 is 14 residues. Germline V gene data show CDR1 as ENHRY and CDR2 as SYGVKD. Trimming removed 3 bases from V and 5 bases from J, with 11 bases in between. CDR3 sequence reads: CAISERQEDQPQHF. The CDR3 DNA reads as TGTGCCATCAGTGAACGACAGGAAGATCAGCCCCAGCATTTT.